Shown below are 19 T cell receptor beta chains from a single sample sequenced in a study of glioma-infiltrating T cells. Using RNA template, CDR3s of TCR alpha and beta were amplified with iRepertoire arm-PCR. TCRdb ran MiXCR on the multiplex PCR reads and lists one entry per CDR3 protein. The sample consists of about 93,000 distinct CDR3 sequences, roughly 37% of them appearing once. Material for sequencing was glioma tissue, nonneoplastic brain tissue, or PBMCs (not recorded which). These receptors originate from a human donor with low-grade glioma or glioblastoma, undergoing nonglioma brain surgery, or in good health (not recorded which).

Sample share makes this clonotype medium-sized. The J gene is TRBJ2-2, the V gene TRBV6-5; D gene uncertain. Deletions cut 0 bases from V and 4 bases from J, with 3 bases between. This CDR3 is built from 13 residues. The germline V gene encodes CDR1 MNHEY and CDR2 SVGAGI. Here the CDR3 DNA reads TGTGCCAGCAGTTACTCGTTCACCGGGGAGCTGTTTTTT. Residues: CASSYSFTGELFF.

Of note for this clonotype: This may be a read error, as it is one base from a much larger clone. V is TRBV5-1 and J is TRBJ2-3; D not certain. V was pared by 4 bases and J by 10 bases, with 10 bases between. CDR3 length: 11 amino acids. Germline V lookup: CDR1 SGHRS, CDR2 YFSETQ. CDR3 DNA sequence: TGCGCCAGCAGCCTGGATAATTCGCAGTATTTT. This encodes CASSLDNSQYF.

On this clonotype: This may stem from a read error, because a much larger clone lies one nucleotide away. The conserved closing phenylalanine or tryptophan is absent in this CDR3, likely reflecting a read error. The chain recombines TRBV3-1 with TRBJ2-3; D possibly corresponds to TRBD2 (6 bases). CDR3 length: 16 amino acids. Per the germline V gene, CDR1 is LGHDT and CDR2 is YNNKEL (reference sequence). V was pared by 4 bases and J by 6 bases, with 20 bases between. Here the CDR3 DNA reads TGTGCCAGCAGCCGGACACTAGCTCACCCCCTGGATACGCAGTATCTT. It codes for CASSRTLAHPLDTQYL.

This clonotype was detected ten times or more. CDR3 sequence reads: CASSPGQTQETQYF. The CDR3 coding sequence is TGTGCCAGCAGCCCGGGACAGACCCAAGAGACCCAGTACTTC. The chain recombines TRBV7-6 with TRBJ2-5, with 7 positions matching TRBD1. V lost 5 bases, J lost 1 base, and 4 bases stayed unmatched. Germline CDR1 SGHVS, CDR2 FNYEAQ. The CDR3 extends over 14 amino acids. Variable domain in full (rest from reference TRBV7-6 and TRBJ2-5): GAGVSQSPRYKVTKRGQDVALRCDPISGHVSLYWYRQALGQGPEFLTYFNYEAQQDKSGLPNDRFSAERPEGSISTLTIQRTEQRDSAMYRCASSPGQTQETQYFGPGTRLLVL.

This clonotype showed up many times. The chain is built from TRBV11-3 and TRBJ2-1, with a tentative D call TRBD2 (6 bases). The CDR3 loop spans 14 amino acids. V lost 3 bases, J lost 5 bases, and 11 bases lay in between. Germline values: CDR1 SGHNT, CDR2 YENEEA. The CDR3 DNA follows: TGTGCCAGCAGCTTCCGGGACTTCCACAATGAGCAGTTCTTC. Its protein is CASSFRDFHNEQFF.

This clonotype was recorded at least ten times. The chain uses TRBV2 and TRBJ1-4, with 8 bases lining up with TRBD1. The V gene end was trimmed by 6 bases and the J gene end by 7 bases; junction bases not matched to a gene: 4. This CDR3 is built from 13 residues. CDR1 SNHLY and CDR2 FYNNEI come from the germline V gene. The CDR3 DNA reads TGTGCCAGCAGACAGGGGGACCGTGAAAAACTGTTTTTT. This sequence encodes CASRQGDREKLFF.

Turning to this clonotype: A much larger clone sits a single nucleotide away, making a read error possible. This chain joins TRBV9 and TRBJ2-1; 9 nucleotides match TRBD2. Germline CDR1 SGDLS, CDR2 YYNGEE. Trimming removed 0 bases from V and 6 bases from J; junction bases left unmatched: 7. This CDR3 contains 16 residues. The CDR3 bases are TGTGCCAGCAGCGTAGACGGCGGGAGGGCCATCAATGAGCAGTTCTTC. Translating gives CASSVDGGRAINEQFF.

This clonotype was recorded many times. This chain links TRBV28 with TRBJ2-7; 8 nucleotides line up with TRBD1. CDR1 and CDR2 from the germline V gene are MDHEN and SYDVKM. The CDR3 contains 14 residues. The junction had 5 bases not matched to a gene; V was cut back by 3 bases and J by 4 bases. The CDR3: CASSFSDRDYEQYF. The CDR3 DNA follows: TGTGCCAGCAGTTTCTCGGACAGGGATTACGAGCAGTACTTC.

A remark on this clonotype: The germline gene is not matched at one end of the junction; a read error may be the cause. The DNA for the CDR3 is TGTGCCAGCAGCCTAGATCGTCGAAAAAACTATGACTACACCTTC. Its translation is CASSLDRRKNYDYTF. The chain links TRBV7-2 to TRBJ2-7, with D uncertain. The DNA matches TRBJ1-2 better at its end, which makes the J call doubtful. The CDR3 consists of 15 residues. From germline, CDR1 is SGHTA and CDR2 FQGNSA.

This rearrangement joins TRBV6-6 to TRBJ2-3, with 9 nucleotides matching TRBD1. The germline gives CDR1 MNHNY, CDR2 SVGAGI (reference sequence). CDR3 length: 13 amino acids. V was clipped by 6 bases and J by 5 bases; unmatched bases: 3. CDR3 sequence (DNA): TGTGCCAGCAGAGGACAGGGGATAGATACGCAGTATTTT. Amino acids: CASRGQGIDTQYF.

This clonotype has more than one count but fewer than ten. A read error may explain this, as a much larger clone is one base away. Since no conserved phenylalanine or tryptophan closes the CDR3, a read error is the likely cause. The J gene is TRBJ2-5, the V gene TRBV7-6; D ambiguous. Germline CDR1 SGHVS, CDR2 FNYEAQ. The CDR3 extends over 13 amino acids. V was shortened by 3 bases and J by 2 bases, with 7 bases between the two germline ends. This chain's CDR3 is CASSFNQQETQYS. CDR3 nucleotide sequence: TGTGCCAGCAGCTTTAACCAACAAGAGACCCAGTACTCC.

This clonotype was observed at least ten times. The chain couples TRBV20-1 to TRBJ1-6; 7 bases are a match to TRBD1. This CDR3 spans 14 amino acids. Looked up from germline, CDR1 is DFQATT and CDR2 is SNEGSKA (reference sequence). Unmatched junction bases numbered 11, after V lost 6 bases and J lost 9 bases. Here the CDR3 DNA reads TGCAGTGCCCGGAGACAGGGTGAAAGTTCACCCCTCCACTTT. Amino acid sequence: CSARRQGESSPLHF.

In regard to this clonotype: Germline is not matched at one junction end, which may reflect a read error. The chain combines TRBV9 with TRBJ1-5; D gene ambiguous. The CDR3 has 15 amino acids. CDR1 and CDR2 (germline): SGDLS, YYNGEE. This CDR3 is CASSVGADSNQPKHF. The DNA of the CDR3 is TGTGCCAGCAGCGTAGGGGCAGATAGCAATCAGCCCAAGCATTTT.

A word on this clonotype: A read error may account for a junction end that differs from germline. Here the CDR3 DNA reads TGCAGTGCTAGAGATCAATTCGGGGCTAGCCACACAGATGCGCAGTATTTT. Its protein is CSARDQFGASHTDAQYF. V gene TRBV20-1 combines with J gene TRBJ2-3; tentatively, D is TRBD1 or TRBD2 (5 bases each). There are 17 residues in the CDR3. In germline, CDR1 is DFQATT, CDR2 SNEGSKA (reference sequence).

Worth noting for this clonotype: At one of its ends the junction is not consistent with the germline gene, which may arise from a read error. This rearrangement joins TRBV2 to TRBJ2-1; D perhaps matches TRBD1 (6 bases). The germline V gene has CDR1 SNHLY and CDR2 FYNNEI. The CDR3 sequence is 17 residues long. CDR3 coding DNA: TGTGCCAGCAGTGATAGCCCCGACAGGTTACTGCTAGATGAGCAGTCCTTC. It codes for CASSDSPDRLLLDEQSF. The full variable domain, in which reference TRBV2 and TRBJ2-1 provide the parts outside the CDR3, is EPEVTQTPSHQVTQMGQEVILRCVPISNHLYFYWYRQILGQKVEFLVSFYNNEISEKSEIFDDQFSVERPDGSNFTLKIRSTKLEDSAMYFCASSDSPDRLLLDEQSFGPGTRLTVL.

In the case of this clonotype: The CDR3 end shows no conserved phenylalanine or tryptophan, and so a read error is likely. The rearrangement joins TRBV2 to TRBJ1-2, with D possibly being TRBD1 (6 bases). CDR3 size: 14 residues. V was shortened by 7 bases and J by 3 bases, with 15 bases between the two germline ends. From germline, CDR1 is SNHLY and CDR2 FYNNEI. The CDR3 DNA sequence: TGTGCCAGCACGAGGGGGGGGTACCACTATGGCTACACCCTC. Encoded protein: CASTRGGYHYGYTL.

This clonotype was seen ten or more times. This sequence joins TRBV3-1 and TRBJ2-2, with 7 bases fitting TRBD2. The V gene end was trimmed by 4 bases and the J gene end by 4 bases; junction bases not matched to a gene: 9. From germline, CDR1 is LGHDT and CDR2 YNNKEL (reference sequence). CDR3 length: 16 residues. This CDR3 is CASSLRDYLATGELFF. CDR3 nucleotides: TGTGCCAGCAGCCTCCGGGACTACCTTGCCACCGGGGAGCTGTTTTTT.

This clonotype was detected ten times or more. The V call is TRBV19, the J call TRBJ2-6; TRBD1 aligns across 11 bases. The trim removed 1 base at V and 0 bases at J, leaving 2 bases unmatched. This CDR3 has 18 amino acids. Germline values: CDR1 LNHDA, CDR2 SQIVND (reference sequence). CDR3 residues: CASSIVGTGGSGANVLTF. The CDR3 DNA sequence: TGTGCCAGTAGTATAGTCGGGACAGGGGGCTCTGGGGCCAACGTCCTGACTTTC.

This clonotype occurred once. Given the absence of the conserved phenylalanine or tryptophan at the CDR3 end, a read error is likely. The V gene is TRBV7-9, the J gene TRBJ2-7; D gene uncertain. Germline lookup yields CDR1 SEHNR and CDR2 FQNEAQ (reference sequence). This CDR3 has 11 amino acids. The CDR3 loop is CAGSSGYEQYS. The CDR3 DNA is TGTGCCGGCAGCTCCGGCTACGAGCAGTACTCC.